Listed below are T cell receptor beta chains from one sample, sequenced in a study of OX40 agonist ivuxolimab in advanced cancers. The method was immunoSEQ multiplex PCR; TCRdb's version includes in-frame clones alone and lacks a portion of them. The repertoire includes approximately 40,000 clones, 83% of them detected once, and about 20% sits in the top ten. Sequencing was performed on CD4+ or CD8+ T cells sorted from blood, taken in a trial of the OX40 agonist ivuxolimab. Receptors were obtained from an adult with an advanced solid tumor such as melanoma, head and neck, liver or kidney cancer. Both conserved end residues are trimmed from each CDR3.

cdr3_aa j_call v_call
AWTRPGEVDEQY TRBJ2-7 TRBV30
SSQQGDTGELF TRBJ2-2 TRBV29-1
ASSSWDIGNTEAF TRBJ1-1 TRBV13
ASSPGQSNAYEQY TRBJ2-7 TRBV6-6
ASSYGGPISYNEQF TRBJ2-1 TRBV7-6
ASSLGTGAYEQY TRBJ2-7 TRBV5-6
ASSVVGQGSEKLF TRBJ1-4 TRBV9
ASSLMGASNQPQH TRBJ1-5 TRBV27
ASSSIVGTSRETQY TRBJ2-5 TRBV7-9
ASSLLVGGAGGNTIY TRBJ1-3 TRBV28
ASSQQASLSYNEQF TRBJ2-1 TRBV14
ASSLRTGWDEQF TRBJ2-1 TRBV13
ASSLALAGDDDTQY TRBJ2-3 TRBV11-2
ASSPTDGQVNTEAF TRBJ1-1 TRBV4-2
ASSFQPGGTDTQY TRBJ2-3 TRBV7-3
ASSSFSGTGGADTQY TRBJ2-3 TRBV28
ASSLDVEQF TRBJ2-1 TRBV5-4
AWRGVLAGSGANVLT TRBJ2-6 TRBV30
ASSQSRLRGWLAKNIQY TRBJ2-4 TRBV23-1
ASKRGPHEQY TRBJ2-7 TRBV27
ASSFPSPNTEAF TRBJ1-1 TRBV28
ASAMGDSPSGELF TRBJ2-2 TRBV9
ASSLVEASNQPQH TRBJ1-5 TRBV7-8
ASSLDSDRGLDTQY TRBJ2-3 TRBV11-2